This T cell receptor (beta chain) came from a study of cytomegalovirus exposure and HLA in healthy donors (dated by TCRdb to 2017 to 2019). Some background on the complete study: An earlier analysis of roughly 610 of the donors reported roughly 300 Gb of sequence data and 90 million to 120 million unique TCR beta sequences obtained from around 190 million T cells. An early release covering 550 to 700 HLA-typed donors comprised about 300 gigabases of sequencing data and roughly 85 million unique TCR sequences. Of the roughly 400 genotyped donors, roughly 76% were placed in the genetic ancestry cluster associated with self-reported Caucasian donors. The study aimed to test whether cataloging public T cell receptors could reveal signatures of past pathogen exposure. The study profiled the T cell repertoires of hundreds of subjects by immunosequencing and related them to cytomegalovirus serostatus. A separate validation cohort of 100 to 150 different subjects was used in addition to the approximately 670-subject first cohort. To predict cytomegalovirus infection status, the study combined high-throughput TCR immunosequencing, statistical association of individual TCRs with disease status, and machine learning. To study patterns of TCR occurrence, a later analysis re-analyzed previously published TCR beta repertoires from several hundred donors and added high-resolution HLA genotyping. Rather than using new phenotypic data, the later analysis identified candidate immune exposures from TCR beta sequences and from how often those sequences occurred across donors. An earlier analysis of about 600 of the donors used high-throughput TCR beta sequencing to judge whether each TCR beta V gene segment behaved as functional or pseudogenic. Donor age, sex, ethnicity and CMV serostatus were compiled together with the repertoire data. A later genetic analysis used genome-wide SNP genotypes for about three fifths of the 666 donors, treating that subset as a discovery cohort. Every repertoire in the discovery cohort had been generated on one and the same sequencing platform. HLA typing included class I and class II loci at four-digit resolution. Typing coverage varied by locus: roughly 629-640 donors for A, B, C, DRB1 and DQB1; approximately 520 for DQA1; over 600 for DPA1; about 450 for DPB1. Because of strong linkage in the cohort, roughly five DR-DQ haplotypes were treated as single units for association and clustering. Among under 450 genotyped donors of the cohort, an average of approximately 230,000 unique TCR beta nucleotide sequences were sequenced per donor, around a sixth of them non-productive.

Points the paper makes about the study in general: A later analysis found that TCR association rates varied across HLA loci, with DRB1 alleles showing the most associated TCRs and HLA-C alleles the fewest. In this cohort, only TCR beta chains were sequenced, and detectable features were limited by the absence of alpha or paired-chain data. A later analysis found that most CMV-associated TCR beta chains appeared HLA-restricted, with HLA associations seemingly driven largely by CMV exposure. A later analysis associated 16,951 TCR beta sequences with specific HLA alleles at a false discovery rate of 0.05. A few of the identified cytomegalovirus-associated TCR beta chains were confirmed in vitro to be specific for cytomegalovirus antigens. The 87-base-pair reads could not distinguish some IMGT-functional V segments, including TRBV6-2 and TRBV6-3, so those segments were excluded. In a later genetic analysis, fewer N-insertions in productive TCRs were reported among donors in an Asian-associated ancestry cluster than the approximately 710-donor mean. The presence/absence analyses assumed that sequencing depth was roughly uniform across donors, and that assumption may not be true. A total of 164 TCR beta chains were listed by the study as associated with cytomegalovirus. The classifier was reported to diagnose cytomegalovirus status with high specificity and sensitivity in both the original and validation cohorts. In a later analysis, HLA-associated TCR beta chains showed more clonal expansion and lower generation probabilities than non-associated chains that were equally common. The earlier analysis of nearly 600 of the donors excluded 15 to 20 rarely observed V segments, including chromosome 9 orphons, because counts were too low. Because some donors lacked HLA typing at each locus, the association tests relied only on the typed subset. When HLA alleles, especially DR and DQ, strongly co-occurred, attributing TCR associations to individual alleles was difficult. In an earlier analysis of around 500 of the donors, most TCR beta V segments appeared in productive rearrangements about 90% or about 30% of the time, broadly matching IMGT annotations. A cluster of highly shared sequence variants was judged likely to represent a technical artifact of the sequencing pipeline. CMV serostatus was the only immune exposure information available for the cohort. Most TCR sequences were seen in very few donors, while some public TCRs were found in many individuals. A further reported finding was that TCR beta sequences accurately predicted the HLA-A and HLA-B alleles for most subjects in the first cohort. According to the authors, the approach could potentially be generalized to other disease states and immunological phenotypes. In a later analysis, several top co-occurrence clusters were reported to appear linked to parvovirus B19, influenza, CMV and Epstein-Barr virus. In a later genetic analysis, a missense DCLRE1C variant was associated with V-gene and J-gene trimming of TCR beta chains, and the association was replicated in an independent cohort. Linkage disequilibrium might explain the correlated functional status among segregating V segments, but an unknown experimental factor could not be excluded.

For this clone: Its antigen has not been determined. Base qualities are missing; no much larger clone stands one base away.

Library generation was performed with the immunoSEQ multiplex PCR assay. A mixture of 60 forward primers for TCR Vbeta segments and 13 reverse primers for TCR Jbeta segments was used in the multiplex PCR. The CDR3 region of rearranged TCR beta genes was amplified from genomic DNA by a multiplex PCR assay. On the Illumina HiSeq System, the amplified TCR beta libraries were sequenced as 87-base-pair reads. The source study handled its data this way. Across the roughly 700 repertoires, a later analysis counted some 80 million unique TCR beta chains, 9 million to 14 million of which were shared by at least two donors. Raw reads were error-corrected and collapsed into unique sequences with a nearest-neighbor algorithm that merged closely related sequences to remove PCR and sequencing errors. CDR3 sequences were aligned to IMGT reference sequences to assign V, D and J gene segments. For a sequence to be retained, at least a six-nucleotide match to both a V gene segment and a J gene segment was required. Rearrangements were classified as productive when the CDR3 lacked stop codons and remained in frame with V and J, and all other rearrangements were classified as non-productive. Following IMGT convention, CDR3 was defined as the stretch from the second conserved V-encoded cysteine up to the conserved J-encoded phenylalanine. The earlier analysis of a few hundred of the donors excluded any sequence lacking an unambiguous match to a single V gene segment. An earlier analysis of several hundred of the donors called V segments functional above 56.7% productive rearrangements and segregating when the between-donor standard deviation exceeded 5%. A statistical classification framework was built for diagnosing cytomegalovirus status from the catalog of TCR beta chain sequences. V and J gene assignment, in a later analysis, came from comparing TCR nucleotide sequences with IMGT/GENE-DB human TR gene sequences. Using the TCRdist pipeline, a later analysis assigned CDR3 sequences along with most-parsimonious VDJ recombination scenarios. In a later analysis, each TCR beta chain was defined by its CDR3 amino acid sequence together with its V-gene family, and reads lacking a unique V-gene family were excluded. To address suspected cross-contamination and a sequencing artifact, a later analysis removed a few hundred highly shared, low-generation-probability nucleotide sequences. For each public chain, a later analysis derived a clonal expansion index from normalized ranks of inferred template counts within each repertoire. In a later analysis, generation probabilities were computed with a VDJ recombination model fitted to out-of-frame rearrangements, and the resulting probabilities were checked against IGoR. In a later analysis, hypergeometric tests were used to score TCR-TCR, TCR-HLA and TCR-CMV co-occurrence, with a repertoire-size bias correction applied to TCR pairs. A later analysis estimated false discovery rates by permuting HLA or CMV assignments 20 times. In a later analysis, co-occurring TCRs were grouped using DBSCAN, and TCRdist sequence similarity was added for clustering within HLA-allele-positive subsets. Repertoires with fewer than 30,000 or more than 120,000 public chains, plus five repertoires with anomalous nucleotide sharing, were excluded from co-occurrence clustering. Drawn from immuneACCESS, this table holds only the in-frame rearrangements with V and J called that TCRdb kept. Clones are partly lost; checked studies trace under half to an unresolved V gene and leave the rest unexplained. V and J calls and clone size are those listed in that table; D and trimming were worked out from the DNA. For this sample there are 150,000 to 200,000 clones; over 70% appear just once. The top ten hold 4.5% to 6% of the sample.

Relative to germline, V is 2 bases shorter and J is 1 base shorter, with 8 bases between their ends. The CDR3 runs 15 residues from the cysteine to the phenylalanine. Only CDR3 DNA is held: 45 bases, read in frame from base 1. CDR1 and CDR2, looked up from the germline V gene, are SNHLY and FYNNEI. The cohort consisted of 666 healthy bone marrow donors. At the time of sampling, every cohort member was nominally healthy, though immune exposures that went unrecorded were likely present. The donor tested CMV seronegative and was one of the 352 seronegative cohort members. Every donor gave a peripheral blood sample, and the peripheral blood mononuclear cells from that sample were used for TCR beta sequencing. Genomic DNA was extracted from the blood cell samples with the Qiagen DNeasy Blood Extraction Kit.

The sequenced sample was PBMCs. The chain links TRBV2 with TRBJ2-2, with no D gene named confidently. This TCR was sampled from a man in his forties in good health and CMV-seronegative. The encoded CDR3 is CASSENHGNTGELFF. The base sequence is TGTGCCAGCAGTGAAAACCACGGGAACACCGGGGAGCTGTTTTTT.